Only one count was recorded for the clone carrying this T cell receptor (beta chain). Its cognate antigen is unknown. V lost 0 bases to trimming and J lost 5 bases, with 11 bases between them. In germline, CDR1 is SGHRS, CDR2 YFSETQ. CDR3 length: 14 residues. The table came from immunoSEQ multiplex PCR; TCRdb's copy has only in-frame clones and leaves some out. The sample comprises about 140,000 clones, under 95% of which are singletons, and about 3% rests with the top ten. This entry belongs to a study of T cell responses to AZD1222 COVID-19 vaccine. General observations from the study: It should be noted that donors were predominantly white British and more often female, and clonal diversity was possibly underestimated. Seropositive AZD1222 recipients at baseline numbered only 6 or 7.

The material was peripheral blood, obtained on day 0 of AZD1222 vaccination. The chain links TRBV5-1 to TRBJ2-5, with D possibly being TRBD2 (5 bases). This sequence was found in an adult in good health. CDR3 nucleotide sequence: TGCGCCAGCAGCTTGGAGGCCAGAGGGGAGACCCAGTACTTC. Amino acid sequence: CASSLEARGETQYF.